The 16 T cell receptor beta chains below come from one sample, sequenced in a study of T cells in Graves' hyperthyroidism and ophthalmopathy. Amplified TCR beta CDR3 regions came from RNA transcripts. Initially, a first-round RT-PCR of the TCR CDR3 employed the HTBI primer set. From the multiplex PCR reads, TCRdb called clonotypes with MiXCR, one entry per CDR3 protein. The sample yields approximately 300,000 distinct CDR3 sequences, about 15% seen once. Sequences were obtained from blood. These receptors were obtained from a young man with Graves' hyperthyroidism.

This clonotype was picked up many times. The V call is TRBV18, the J call TRBJ2-7; D is tentatively TRBD1 or TRBD2 (5 bases each). This CDR3 has 14 amino acids. Trimming removed 3 bases at V and 1 base at J, with 10 bases between. CDR1 KGHSH and CDR2 LQKENI come from the germline V gene. DNA for the CDR3: TGTGCCAGCTCACCGGGGACCGTATCCTACGAGCAGTACTTC. It codes for CASSPGTVSYEQYF.

This clonotype has ten or more counts. For the CDR3, the DNA is TGTGCCTGGAGTGTAGGGCAAGATACGCAGTATTTT. Translation: CAWSVGQDTQYF. The chain links TRBV30 to TRBJ2-3; D unresolved. CDR1 and CDR2 (germline): GTSNPN, SVGIG (reference sequence). This CDR3 spans 12 amino acids. Between the trimmed V and J ends, which lost 0 bases and 5 bases, there was a span of 6 bases. Together with reference TRBV30 and TRBJ2-3, the CDR3 gives the full variable domain: SQTIHQWPATLVQPVGSPLSLECTVEGTSNPNLYWYRQAAGRGLQLLFYSVGIGQISSEVPQNLSASRPQDRQFILSSKKLLLSDSGFYLCAWSVGQDTQYFGPGTRLTVL.

This clonotype has a count of ten or more. The chain has TRBV27 and TRBJ2-7; the match to TRBD1 covers 8 bases. The CDR3 totals 14 residues. Germline trimming cut 6 bases from V and 0 bases from J; bases unmatched to any gene: 4. Germline V CDR1 and CDR2: MNHEY, SMNVEV (reference sequence). In DNA, the CDR3 is TGTGCCAGCAGCTTGGACAGGGCCTCCTACGAGCAGTACTTC. Its protein is CASSLDRASYEQYF.

The chain joins TRBV15 to TRBJ2-3, with TRBD2 as a possible D gene (6 bases). The germline V gene encodes CDR1 LNHNV and CDR2 YYDKDF (reference sequence). V dropped 1 base and J dropped 2 bases, with 10 bases sitting between them. CDR3 length: 15 amino acids. This CDR3 reads CATSRGAGSTDTQYF. The DNA of the CDR3 is TGTGCCACCAGCAGAGGGGCGGGGTCCACAGATACGCAGTATTTT.

The chain combines TRBV15 with TRBJ1-3; tentatively, D is TRBD1 (5 bases). Germline-derived CDR1 and CDR2 are LNHNV and YYDKDF (reference sequence). This CDR3 has 14 residues. The germline V and J ends were trimmed by 3 bases and 0 bases, with 6 bases remaining between them. The CDR3 sequence is CATSSRVSGNTIYF. CDR3 sequence (DNA): TGTGCCACCAGCAGCAGGGTCTCTGGAAACACCATATATTTT.

The chain recombines TRBV15 with TRBJ2-1; a possible D gene is TRBD2 (7 bases). V gave up 8 bases and J gave up 10 bases, with 18 bases separating them. This CDR3 is built from 13 residues. The germline V gene encodes CDR1 LNHNV and CDR2 YYDKDF (reference sequence). CDR3 sequence reads: CATCPQRGGEQFF. For the CDR3, the DNA is TGTGCCACCTGTCCCCAGAGGGGGGGCGAGCAGTTCTTC.

This clonotype was counted many times. This sequence joins TRBV20-1 and TRBJ2-7; 7 bases map to TRBD2. V lost 3 bases and J lost 2; bases outside the gene matches: 7. Looked up from germline, CDR1 is DFQATT and CDR2 is SNEGSKA (reference sequence). This CDR3 has 14 amino acids. The CDR3 is CSASRGLAAYEQYF. The CDR3 DNA sequence: TGCAGTGCTAGTCGAGGTCTAGCGGCCTACGAGCAGTACTTC.

Regarding this clonotype: This may arise from a read error, as a much more abundant clone is one base away. The V and J genes are TRBV30 and TRBJ1-2; 7 bases fit TRBD1. Per the germline V gene, CDR1 is GTSNPN and CDR2 is SVGIG (reference sequence). CDR3 size: 13 residues. CDR3 amino acids: CARSDSGGYGYTF. CDR3 coding DNA: TGTGCCCGGAGTGACTCAGGGGGGTACGGCTACACCTTC.

This clonotype is a singleton in its sample. A much larger clone differs by one base, so this may be a read error. The rearrangement links TRBV20-1 to TRBJ2-1; no definite D call. The CDR3 spans 14 residues. The V and J ends lost 2 bases and 2 bases respectively, with 10 bases between them. In germline, CDR1 is DFQATT, CDR2 SNEGSKA (reference sequence). Written as DNA, the CDR3 is TGCAGTGCTAGACTAGTGGAGACCTACAATGAGCAGTTCTTC. This gives the protein CSARLVETYNEQFF.

In this sample, this clonotype turned up many times. The J gene is TRBJ2-3, the V gene TRBV7-9, with D possibly being TRBD1 (5 bases). The V gene's germline CDR1 is SEHNR and CDR2 FQNEAQ (reference sequence). V gave up 4 bases and J gave up 5 bases, with 16 bases separating them. The CDR3 spans 15 residues. The CDR3 spells CASSYAGRAEDTQYF. The CDR3 DNA reads TGTGCCAGCAGCTACGCCGGCAGGGCGGAAGATACGCAGTATTTT.

This clonotype was recorded many times. The chain joins TRBV5-6 to TRBJ2-7; D perhaps matches TRBD1 (5 bases). Trimming left V 3 bases short and J 3 bases short, with 16 bases between. This CDR3 region has 15 residues. The germline gives CDR1 SGHDT, CDR2 YYEEEE. CDR3 in DNA: TGTGCCAGCAGCTCTCCAGGGATCTTGGGCTACGAGCAGTACTTC. Its protein is CASSSPGILGYEQYF.

Details on this clonotype: This may be a read error, as it is one base from a much larger clone. This chain links TRBV12-3 or TRBV12-4 with TRBJ1-5; maybe TRBD1 (5 bases). This CDR3 comprises 11 residues. DNA of the CDR3: TGTGCCAGCAGTTCGGTGGGGCCCCGGCATTTT. It yields the protein CASSSVGPRHF.

In regard to this clonotype: A single base separates this from a much larger clone, so it may be a read error. The rearrangement uses TRBV7-2 and TRBJ2-1, with D tentatively TRBD1 or TRBD2 (5 bases each). Germline V gene sequence: CDR1 SGHTA, CDR2 FQGNSA. This CDR3 comprises 15 residues. The CDR3 region is CATKDWGSSYNEQSF. CDR3 DNA: TGTGCCACCAAAGACTGGGGGAGCTCCTACAATGAGCAGTCCTTC. Drawing the rest from reference TRBV7-2 and TRBJ2-1, the complete variable domain is GAGVSQSPSNKVTEKGKDVELRCDPISGHTALYWYRQSLGQGLEFLIYFQGNSAPDKSGLPSDRFSAERTGGSVSTLTIQRTQQEDSAVYLCATKDWGSSYNEQSFGPGTRLTVL.

This clonotype was detected ten times or more. V and J are TRBV12-3 or TRBV12-4 and TRBJ2-5, with 12 bases that match TRBD1. The CDR3 totals 13 residues. V lost 6 bases to trimming and J lost 7 bases; unmatched junction nucleotides: 3. The CDR3 region has the DNA TGTGCCAGCAGGGGACAGGGGGCCGGGACCCAGTACTTC. Its protein is CASRGQGAGTQYF.

V and J are TRBV5-5 and TRBJ2-3, with a possible D match to TRBD2 (5 bases). Trimming removed 5 bases at V and 5 bases at J, with 15 bases between. In germline, CDR1 is SGHKS, CDR2 YYEKEE (reference sequence). This CDR3 is 14 amino acids long. CDR3 residues: CASSTGNPGDTQYF. In nucleotides, the CDR3 is TGTGCCAGCAGTACCGGGAACCCGGGAGATACGCAGTATTTT.

The table lists this clonotype with many counts. The gene calls are TRBV7-2 and TRBJ2-1; D is possibly TRBD1 or TRBD2 (6 bases each). In germline, CDR1 is SGHTA, CDR2 FQGNSA. Trimming took 2 bases from V and 0 from J, leaving 8 bases between them. The CDR3 covers 15 residues. CDR3: CASSLRGLSYNEQFF. In nucleotides, the CDR3 is TGTGCCAGCAGCTTACGGGGGCTCTCCTACAATGAGCAGTTCTTC. Based on the CDR3 plus reference TRBV7-2 and TRBJ2-1, the full variable domain is GAGVSQSPSNKVTEKGKDVELRCDPISGHTALYWYRQSLGQGLEFLIYFQGNSAPDKSGLPSDRFSAERTGGSVSTLTIQRTQQEDSAVYLCASSLRGLSYNEQFFGPGTRLTVL.